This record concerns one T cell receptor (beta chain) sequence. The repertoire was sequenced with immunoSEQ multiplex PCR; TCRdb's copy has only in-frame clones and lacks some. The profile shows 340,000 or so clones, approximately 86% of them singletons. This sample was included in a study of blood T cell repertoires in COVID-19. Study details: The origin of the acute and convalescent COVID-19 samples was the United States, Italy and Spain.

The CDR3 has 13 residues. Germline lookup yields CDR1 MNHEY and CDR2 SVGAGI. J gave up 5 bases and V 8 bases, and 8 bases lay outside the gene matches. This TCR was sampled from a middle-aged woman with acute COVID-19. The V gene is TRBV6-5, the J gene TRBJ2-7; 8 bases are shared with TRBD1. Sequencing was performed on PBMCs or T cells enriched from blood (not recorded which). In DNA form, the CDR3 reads TGTGCCAGCGCCGGGACAGGATTTAACGAGCAGTACTTC. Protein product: CASAGTGFNEQYF.